This TCR beta chain was sequenced for a study of Graves' ophthalmopathy and Graves' hyperthyroidism. Study in general: Prior to any treatment, peripheral blood was collected at the time of initial diagnosis.

Stable hyperthyroidism meant no progression to ophthalmopathy within 18 months of follow-up. In this cohort, patients with other autoimmune diseases, uncontrolled infections, pregnancy or lactation were excluded. The sample holds many counts of this clonotype. Its antigen is currently unknown. Researchers took RNA transcripts and amplified TCR beta CDR3 regions from them. First-round RT-PCR employed HTBI primers, with a second-round multiplex PCR after it. TCRdb reprocessed the multiplex PCR reads with MiXCR, giving one entry per CDR3 protein. The sample holds hundreds of thousands of distinct CDR3 sequences; over 20% are singletons and the top ten take more than 2.5%. Findings and limits, study-wide: The blood repertoire also included most expanded thyroid clonotypes above 0.001 frequency.

The CDR3 consists of 13 residues. Germline CDR1 is LNHNV and CDR2 is YYDKDF (reference sequence). Trimming left V 1 base short and J 2 bases short, with 6 bases between. The chain is built from TRBV15 and TRBJ2-7; D is undetermined. The receptor comes from a woman aged 18-30 years with stable Graves' hyperthyroidism. Sequencing input: peripheral blood. The CDR3 loop is CATSRGLAYEQYF. Written as DNA, the CDR3 is TGTGCCACCAGCAGAGGTCTGGCCTACGAGCAGTACTTC.